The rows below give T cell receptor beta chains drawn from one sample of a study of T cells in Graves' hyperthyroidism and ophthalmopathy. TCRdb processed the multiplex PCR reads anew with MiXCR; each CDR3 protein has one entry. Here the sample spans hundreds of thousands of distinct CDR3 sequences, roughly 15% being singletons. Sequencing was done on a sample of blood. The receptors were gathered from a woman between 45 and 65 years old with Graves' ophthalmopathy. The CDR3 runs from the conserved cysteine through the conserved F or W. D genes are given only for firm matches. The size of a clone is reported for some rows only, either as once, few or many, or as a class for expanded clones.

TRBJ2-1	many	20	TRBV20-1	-	TGCAGTGCTAGAGATGGAGGGGCCTACGGCAGTAGTGGGCGTCCCAATGAGCAGTTCTTC	CSARDGGAYGSSGRPNEQFF
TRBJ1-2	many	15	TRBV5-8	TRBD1	TGTGCCAGCTGGGGGACAGGGGGGACTAACTATGGCTACACCTTC	CASWGTGGTNYGYTF
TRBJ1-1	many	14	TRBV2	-	TGTGCCAGCAGTGAAGTACGGGTGAACACTGAAGCTTTCTTT	CASSEVRVNTEAFF
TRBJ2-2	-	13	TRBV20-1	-	TGCAGTGCTAGAGTGCTGCACACCGGGGAGCTGTTTTTT	CSARVLHTGELFF
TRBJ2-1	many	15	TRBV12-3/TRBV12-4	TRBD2	TGTGCCAGCAGTGTAGCGGGAGGGAATGCGGGTGAGCAGTTCTTC	CASSVAGGNAGEQFF
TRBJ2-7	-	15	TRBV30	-	TGTGCCTGGAGTACCCTGGGGACACTATCCTACGAGCAGTACTTC	CAWSTLGTLSYEQYF
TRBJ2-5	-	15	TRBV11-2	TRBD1	TGCGCCAGCAGCTTGCAGGACAGGGGACGAGAGACCCAGTACTTC	CASSLQDRGRETQYF
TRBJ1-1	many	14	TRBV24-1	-	TGTGCCACCAGTGAGACCCAGGGCAGCACTGAAGCTTTCTTT	CATSETQGSTEAFF
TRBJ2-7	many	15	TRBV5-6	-	TGTGCCAGCAGCTCCCGGCCCAAGGTCTCCTACGAGCAGTACTTC	CASSSRPKVSYEQYF
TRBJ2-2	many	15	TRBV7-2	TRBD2	TGTGCCAGCAGCCCGAGAGCGGGAGTGACCGGGGAGCTGTTTTTT	CASSPRAGVTGELFF
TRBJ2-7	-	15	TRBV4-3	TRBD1	TGCGCCAGCAGCCAAGTAGACAGGGGAGTCTACGAGCAGTACTTC	CASSQVDRGVYEQYF
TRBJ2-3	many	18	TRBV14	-	TGTGCCAGCAGCCAAGATCGTGGGAGTAGCGCGGACACAGATACGCAGTATTTT	CASSQDRGSSADTDTQYF
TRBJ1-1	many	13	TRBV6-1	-	TGTGCCAGCAGTGGGCAAACGAACACTGAAGCTTTCTTT	CASSGQTNTEAFF